Detailed here is one T cell receptor beta chain. These data come from a study of blood T cell repertoires in COVID-19. Looking at the study overall: Sites in the United States, Italy and Spain provided acute and convalescent COVID-19 samples. PBMCs, B-cell-depleted T cells, or T cells were the source of the cDNA or gDNA that made up the material.

CDR1 and CDR2 from the germline V gene are SGHNT and YYREEE (reference sequence). V was pared by 2 bases and J by 10 bases, with 7 bases between. This CDR3 is built from 11 residues. The authors' processing: Reference gene primer amplification yielded estimated nucleated cell counts. TCRdb's copy holds only in-frame clones and misses some; the assay was immunoSEQ multiplex PCR. That table supplies the V and J calls and clone size; D and trimming were determined from the DNA. The top ten hold around 4.5% of the sample, which has 150,000 or so clones, roughly 89% seen once. This chain connects TRBV5-4 to TRBJ2-1; D unclear. The clonotype was recovered from a man aged 60 to 75 with COVID-19, enrolled during active disease. Sequencing input: peripheral blood. The CDR3 loop reads CASSFTNEQFF. The DNA for the CDR3 is TGTGCCAGCAGCTTTACTAACGAGCAGTTCTTC.